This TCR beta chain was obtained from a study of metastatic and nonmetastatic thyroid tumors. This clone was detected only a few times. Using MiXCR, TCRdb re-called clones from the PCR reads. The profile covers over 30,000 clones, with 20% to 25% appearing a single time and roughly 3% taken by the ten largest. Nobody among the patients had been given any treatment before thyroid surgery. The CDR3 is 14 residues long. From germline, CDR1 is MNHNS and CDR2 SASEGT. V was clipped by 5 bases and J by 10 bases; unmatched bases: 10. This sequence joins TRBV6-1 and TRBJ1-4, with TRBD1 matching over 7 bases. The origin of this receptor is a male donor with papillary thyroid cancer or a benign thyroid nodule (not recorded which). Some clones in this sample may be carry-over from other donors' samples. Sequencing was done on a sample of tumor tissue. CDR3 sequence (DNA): TGTGCCAGCAGTCAAGGGACAGTCTCCGGAAAACTGTTTTTT. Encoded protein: CASSQGTVSGKLFF.